This TCR beta chain was found in a study of blood T cell repertoires in COVID-19. The V gene's germline CDR1 is SGHNT and CDR2 YYREEE (reference sequence). This CDR3 comprises 15 residues. V was clipped by 4 bases and J by 1 base, with 11 bases between them. The protocol was immunoSEQ multiplex PCR, while the TCRdb copy is restricted to in-frame clones and leaves out a portion. Of 95,000 to 110,000 clones listed, 85% to 90% are singletons. This chain uses TRBV5-4 with TRBJ2-2, with D possibly matching TRBD2 (5 bases). Sequenced sample: peripheral blood. The source of this sequence is a human donor in a cohort sampled during active COVID-19. The CDR3 sequence is CASSPRGMNTGELFF. CDR3 bases: TGTGCCAGCAGCCCTCGAGGGATGAACACCGGGGAGCTGTTTTTT.